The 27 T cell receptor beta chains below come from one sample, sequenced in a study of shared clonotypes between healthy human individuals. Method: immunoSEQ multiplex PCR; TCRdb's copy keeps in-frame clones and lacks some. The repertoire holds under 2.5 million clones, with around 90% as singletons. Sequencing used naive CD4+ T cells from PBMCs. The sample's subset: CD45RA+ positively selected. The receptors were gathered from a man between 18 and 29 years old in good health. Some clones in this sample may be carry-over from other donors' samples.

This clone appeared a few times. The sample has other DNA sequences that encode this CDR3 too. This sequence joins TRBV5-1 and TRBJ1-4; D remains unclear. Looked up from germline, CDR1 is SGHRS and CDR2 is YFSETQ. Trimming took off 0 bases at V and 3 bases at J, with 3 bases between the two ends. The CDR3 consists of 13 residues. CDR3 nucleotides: TGCGCCAGCAGCTTGGCCCCTAATGAAAAACTGTTTTTT. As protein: CASSLAPNEKLFF. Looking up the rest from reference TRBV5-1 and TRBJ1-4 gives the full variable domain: KAGVTQTPRYLIKTRGQQVTLSCSPISGHRSVSWYQQTPGQGLQFLFEYFSETQRNKGNFPGRFSGRQFSNSRSEMNVSTLELGDSALYLCASSLAPNEKLFFGSGTQLSVL.

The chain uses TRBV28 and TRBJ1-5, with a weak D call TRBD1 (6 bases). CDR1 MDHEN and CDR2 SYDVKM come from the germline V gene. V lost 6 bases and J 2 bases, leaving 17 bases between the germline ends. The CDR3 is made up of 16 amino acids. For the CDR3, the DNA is TGTGCCAGCAGGAAAGATCAGGGGTCGCGCAATCAGCCCCAGCATTTT. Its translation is CASRKDQGSRNQPQHF. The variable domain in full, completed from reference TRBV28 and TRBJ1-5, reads DVKVTQSSRYLVKRTGEKVFLECVQDMDHENMFWYRQDPGLGLRLIYFSYDVKMKEKGDIPEGYSVSREKKERFSLILESASTNQTSMYLCASRKDQGSRNQPQHFGDGTRLSIL.

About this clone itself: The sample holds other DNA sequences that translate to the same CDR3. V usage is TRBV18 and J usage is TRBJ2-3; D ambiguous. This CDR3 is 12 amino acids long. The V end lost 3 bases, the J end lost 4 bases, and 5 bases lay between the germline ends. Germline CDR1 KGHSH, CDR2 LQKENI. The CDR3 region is CASSPTADTQYF. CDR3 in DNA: TGTGCCAGCTCACCCACTGCAGATACGCAGTATTTT.

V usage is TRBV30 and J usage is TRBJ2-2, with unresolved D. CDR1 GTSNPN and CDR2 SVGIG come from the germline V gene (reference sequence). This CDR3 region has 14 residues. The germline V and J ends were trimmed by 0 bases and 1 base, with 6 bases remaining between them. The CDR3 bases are TGTGCCTGGAGTGTAATGGAGAACACCGGGGAGCTGTTTTTT. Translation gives CAWSVMENTGELFF.

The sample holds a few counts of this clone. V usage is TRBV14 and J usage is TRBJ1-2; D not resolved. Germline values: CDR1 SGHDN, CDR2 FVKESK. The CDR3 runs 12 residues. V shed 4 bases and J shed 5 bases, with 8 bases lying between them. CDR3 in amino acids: CASSLSRYGYTF. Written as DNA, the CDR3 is TGTGCCAGCAGCCTGTCACGGTATGGCTACACCTTC.

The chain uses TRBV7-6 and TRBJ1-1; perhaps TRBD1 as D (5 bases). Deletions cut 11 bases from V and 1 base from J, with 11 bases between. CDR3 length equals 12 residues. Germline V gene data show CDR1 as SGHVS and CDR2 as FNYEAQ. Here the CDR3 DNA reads TGTGCCTCCGGGGGGACGAACACTGAAGCTTTCTTT. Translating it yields CASGGTNTEAFF.

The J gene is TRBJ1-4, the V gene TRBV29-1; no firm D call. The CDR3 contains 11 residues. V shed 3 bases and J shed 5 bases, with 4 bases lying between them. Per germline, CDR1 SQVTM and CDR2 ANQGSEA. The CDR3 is CSVEANEKLFF. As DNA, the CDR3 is TGCAGCGTTGAGGCAAATGAAAAACTGTTTTTT.

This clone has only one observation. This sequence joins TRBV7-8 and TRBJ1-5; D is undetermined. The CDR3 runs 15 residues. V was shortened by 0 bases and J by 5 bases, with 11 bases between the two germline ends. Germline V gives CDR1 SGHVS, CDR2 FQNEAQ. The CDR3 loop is CASSLANPRYQPQHF. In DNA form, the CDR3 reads TGTGCCAGCAGCTTAGCGAACCCCAGGTATCAGCCCCAGCATTTT.

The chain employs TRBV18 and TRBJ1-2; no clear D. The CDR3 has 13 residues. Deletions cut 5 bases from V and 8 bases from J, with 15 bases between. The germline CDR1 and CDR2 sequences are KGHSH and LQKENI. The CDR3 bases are TGTGCCAGCTCAGTTTCTTCTTCCAAGGGCTACACCTTC. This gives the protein CASSVSSSKGYTF.

The CDR3 loop is CASSLDGTTRDGYTF. For the CDR3, the DNA is TGTGCCAGCAGCCTCGACGGTACAACCCGGGATGGCTACACCTTC. The chain combines TRBV7-3 with TRBJ1-2; no firm D call. This CDR3 is built from 15 residues. Germline V lookup: CDR1 SGHTA, CDR2 FQGTGA. V shed 5 bases and J shed 6 bases, with 19 bases lying between them.

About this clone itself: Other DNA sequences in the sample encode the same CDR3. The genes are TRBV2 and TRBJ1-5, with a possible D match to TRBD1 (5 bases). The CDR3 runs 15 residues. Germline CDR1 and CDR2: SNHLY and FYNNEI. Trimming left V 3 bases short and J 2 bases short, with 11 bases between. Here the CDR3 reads CASSDGRAGNQPQHF. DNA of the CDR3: TGTGCCAGCAGTGATGGCAGGGCTGGCAATCAGCCCCAGCATTTT.

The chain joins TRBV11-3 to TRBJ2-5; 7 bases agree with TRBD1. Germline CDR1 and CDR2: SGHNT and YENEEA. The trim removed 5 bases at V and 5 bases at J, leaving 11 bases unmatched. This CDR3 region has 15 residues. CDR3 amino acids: CASSPTTGKTETQYF. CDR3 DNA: TGTGCCAGCAGCCCTACGACAGGGAAGACGGAGACCCAGTACTTC.

Here the CDR3 DNA reads TGTGCCAGTCAACCGGGGACAGCGGTTGGCGAGCAGTACTTC. This sequence encodes CASQPGTAVGEQYF. The chain recombines TRBV9 with TRBJ2-7; 7 nucleotides agree with TRBD1. CDR3 size: 14 residues. V dropped 8 bases and J dropped 6; count of bases not matched to a gene: 14. CDR1 SGDLS and CDR2 YYNGEE come from the germline V gene.

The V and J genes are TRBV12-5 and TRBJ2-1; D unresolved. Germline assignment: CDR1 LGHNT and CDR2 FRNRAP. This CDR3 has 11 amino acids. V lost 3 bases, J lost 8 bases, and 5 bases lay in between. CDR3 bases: TGTGCTAGTGGTTTAAGGGATGAGCAGTTCTTC. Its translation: CASGLRDEQFF.

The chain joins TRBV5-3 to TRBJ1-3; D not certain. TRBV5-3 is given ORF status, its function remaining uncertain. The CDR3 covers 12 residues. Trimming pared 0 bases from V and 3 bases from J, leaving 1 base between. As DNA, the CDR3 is TGTGCCAGAAGCTTGGATGGAAACACCATATATTTT. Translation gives CARSLDGNTIYF.

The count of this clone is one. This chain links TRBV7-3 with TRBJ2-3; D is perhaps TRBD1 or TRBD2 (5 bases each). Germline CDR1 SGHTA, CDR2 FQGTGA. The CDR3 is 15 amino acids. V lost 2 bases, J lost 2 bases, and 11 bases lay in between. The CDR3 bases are TGTGCCAGCAGCTTAGGGGGTGGAAACACAGATACGCAGTATTTT. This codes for CASSLGGGNTDTQYF.

The chain's CDR3 is CASSILQGAANEKLFF. The CDR3 DNA is TGCGCCAGCAGCATCCTACAGGGGGCCGCTAATGAAAAACTGTTTTTT. V and J are TRBV5-1 and TRBJ1-4; 9 bases map to TRBD1. Losses at the gene ends were 4 bases for V and 3 bases for J; bases not matched to a gene: 7. Looked up from germline, CDR1 is SGHRS and CDR2 is YFSETQ. This CDR3 spans 16 amino acids. Filled out from reference TRBV5-1 and TRBJ1-4, the complete variable domain reads KAGVTQTPRYLIKTRGQQVTLSCSPISGHRSVSWYQQTPGQGLQFLFEYFSETQRNKGNFPGRFSGRQFSNSRSEMNVSTLELGDSALYLCASSILQGAANEKLFFGSGTQLSVL.

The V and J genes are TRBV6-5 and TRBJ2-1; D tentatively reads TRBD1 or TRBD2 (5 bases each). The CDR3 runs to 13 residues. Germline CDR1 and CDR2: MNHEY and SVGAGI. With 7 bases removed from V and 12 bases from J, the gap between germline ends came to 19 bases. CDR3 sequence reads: CASNPTSGTGQFF. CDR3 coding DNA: TGTGCCAGCAATCCAACTTCCGGGACGGGGCAGTTCTTC.

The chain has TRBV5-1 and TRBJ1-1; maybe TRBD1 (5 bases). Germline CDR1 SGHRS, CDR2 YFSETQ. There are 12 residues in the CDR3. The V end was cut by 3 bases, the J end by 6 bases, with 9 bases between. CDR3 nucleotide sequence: TGCGCCAGCAGCTCAACAGGCGCTGAAGCTTTCTTT. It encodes CASSSTGAEAFF.

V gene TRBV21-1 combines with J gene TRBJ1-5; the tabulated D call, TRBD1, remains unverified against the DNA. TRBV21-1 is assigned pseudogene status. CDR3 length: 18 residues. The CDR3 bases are TGTGCCAGCAGCAAAGCGCTTTTAGACAGGGAAGAATTTCAGCCCCAGCATTTT. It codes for CASSKALLDREEFQPQHF.

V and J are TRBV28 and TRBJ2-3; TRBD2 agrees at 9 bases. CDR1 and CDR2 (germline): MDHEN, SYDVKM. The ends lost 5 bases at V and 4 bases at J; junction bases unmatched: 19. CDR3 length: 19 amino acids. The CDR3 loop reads CASSHGSLFVAGDPDTQYF. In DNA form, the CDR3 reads TGTGCCAGCAGTCATGGGTCCCTTTTCGTAGCGGGAGATCCAGATACGCAGTATTTT.

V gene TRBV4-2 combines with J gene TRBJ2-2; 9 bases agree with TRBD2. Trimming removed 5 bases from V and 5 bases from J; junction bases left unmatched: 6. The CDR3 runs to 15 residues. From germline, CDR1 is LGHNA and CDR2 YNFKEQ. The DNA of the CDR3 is TGTGCCAGCAGCACTAGCGGGCCGAGAACCGGGGAGCTGTTTTTT. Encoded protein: CASSTSGPRTGELFF.

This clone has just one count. The chain's CDR3 is CAWRLQGLYEQYF. In DNA, the CDR3 is TGTGCCTGGAGATTGCAGGGGCTATACGAGCAGTACTTC. The chain couples TRBV30 to TRBJ2-5, with a weak D call TRBD1 (6 bases). The better agreement between TRBJ2-7 and the DNA end casts doubt on the J call. Germline CDR1 is GTSNPN and CDR2 is SVGIG (reference sequence). This CDR3 contains 13 residues.

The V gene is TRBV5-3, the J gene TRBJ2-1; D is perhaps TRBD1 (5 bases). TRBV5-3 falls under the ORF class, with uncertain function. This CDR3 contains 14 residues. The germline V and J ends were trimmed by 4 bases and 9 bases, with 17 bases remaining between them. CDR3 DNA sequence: TGTGCCAGAAGCCCTCCTCAGGGTAGAACTGAGCAGTTCTTC. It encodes CARSPPQGRTEQFF.

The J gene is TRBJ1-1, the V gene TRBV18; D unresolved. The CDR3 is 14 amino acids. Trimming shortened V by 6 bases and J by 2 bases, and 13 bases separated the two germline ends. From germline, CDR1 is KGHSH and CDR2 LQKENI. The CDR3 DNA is TGTGCCAGCTCTAAGACGGATTTCAACACTGAAGCTTTCTTT. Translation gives CASSKTDFNTEAFF.

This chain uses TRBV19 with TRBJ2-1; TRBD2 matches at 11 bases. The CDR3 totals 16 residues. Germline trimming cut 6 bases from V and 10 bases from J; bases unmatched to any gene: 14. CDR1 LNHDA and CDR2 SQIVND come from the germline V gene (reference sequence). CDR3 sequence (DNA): TGTGCCAGTAGGCCCTCCGGGACTAGCGGATTTAAGGAGCAGTTCTTC. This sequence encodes CASRPSGTSGFKEQFF.

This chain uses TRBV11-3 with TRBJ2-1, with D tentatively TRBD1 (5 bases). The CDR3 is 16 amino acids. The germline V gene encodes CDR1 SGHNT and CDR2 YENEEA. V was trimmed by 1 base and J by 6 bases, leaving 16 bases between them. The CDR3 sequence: CASSLVAQGRGNEQFF. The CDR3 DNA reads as TGTGCCAGCAGCTTAGTCGCGCAGGGTCGAGGCAATGAGCAGTTCTTC.